The clone carrying this TCR beta chain was detected a few times. The sample comes from a study of T-cell reconstitution after alpha-beta-depleted transplantation in children. Preparation of the TCRbeta library was carried out with unique molecular identifiers. Using its own MiXCR run on the PCR reads, TCRdb lists one record per CDR3 protein. The sample lists hundreds of thousands of distinct CDR3 sequences, approximately 9% occurring once. The material sequenced was PBMCs from the stem cell graft donor, taken from the stem cell graft. This TCR was sampled from a human donor who donated a stem cell graft to a child with acute lymphoblastic leukemia.

CDR3 DNA: TGTGCCAGCAGTTCCAGTAGCTCTAACTATGGCTACACCTTC. Protein product: CASSSSSSNYGYTF. This chain joins TRBV6-5 and TRBJ1-2, with unresolved D. Germline CDR1 and CDR2: MNHEY and SVGAGI. Trimming removed 4 bases from V and 0 bases from J, with 9 bases in between. The CDR3 extends over 14 amino acids.